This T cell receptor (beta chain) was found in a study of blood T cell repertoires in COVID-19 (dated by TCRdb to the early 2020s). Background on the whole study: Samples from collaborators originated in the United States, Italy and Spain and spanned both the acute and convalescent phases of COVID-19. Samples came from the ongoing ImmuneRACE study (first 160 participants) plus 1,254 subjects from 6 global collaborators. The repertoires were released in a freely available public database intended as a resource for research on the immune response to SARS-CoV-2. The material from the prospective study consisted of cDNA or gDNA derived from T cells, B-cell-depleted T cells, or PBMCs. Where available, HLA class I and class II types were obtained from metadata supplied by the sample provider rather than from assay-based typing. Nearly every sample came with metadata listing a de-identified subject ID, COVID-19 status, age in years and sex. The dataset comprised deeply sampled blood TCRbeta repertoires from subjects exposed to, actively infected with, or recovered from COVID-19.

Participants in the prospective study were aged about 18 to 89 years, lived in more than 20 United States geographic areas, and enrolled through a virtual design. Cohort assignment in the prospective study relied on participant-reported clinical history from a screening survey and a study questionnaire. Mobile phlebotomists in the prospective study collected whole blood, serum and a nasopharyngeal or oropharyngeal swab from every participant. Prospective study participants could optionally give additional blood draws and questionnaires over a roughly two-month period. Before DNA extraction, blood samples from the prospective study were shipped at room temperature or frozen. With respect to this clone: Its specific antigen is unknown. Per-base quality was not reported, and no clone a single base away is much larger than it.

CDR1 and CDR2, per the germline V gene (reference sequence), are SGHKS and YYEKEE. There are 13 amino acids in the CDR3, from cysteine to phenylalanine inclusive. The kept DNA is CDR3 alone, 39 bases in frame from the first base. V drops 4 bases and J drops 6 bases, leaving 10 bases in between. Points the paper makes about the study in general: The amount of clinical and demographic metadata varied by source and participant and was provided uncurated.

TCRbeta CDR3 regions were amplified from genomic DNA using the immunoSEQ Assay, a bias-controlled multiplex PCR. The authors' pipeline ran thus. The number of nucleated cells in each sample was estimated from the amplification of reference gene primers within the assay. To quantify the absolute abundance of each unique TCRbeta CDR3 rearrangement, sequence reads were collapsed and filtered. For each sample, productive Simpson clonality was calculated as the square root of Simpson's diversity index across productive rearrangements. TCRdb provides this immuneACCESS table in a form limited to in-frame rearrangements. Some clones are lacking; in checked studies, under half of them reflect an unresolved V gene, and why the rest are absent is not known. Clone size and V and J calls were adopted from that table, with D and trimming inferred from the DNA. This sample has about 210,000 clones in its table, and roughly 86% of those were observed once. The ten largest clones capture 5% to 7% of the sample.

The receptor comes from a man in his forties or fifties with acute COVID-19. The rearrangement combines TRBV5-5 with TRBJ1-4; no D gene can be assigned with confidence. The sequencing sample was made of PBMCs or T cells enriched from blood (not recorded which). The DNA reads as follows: TGTGCCAGCAGCAATGGGCCGGATGAAAAACTGTTTTTT. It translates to CASSNGPDEKLFF.